This entry describes one T cell receptor (beta chain). Its antigen is unidentified. This specimen comes from a study of long-term antiretroviral therapy in people with HIV. The CDR3 runs 11 residues. From germline, CDR1 is SEHNR and CDR2 FQNEAQ (reference sequence). V dropped 4 bases and J dropped 7 bases, with 5 bases sitting between them. Findings and caveats of the study: Those clones which expanded before ART made up the dominant part of the repertoire at all time points.

Version v3.0 of the immunoSEQ assay was performed at survey level. Only in-frame clones appear in the TCRdb table, and some are missing; sequencing was by immunoSEQ multiplex PCR. The sample yields about 35,000 clones, roughly 74% seen once. The chain couples TRBV7-9 to TRBJ2-1; D unresolved. The source is a man in his fifties or sixties with HIV. Source: unsorted PBMCs, taken 3 years after starting antiretroviral therapy. For the CDR3, the DNA is TGTGCCAGCAGCTGGACGAATGAGCAGTTCTTC. This sequence encodes CASSWTNEQFF.